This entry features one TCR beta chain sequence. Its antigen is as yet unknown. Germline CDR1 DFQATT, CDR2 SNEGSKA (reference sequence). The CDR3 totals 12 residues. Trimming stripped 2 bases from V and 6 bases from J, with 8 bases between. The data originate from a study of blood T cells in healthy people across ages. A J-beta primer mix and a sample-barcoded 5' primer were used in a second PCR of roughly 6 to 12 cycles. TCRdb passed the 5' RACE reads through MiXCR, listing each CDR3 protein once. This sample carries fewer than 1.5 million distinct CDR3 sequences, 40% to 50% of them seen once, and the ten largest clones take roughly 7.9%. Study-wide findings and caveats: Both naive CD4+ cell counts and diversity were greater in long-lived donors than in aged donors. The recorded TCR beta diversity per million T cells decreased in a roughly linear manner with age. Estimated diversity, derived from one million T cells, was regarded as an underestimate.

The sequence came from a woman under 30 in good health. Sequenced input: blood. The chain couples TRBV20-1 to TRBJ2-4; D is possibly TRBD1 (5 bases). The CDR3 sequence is CSARTQGNIQYF. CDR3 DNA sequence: TGCAGTGCTAGAACCCAGGGAAACATTCAGTACTTC.